This T cell receptor (beta chain) comes out of a study of blood T cell repertoires in COVID-19. For the study at large: Some COVID-19 samples were acute and others convalescent; all came from the United States, Italy and Spain. T cells, B-cell-depleted T cells, or PBMCs provided the cDNA or gDNA that served as material.

Germline V gene lookup returns CDR1 KGHSH and CDR2 LQKENI. After removal of 3 bases from V and 2 bases from J, the junction contained 3 bases not matched to a gene. This CDR3 comprises 14 residues. The data were produced by immunoSEQ multiplex PCR, yet TCRdb's version contains in-frame clones alone and is incomplete. This sample has 150,000 to 200,000 clones, with approximately 86% found just once. The chain recombines TRBV18 with TRBJ2-5; 7 nucleotides line up with TRBD1. Sequenced sample: peripheral blood. This receptor was identified in a man aged 45 to 65 with active or convalescent COVID-19. CDR3 coding DNA: TGTGCCAGCTCACCGACAGGGAGACAAGAGACCCAGTACTTC. Protein: CASSPTGRQETQYF. The full variable domain, its missing parts supplied by reference TRBV18 and TRBJ2-5, is NAGVMQNPRHLVRRRGQEARLRCSPMKGHSHVYWYRQLPEEGLKFMVYLQKENIIDESGMPKERFSAEFPKEGPSILRIQQVVRGDSAAYFCASSPTGRQETQYFGPGTRLLVL.